There are a few counts of the clone carrying this T cell receptor (beta chain). Its target is unknown. The data are from a study of post-analysis software for immune sequencing data. Whole-study context: As for disease course, relapsing-remitting, secondary progressive and progressive-relapsing multiple sclerosis were all included.

CDR1 and CDR2 from the germline V gene are ENHRY and SYGVKD. V lost 4 bases to trimming and J lost 1 base; unmatched junction nucleotides: 3. The CDR3 has 14 residues. Presence of unique molecular identifiers characterized the TCR beta cDNA libraries. TCRdb fed the PCR reads into MiXCR, producing one record per CDR3 protein. The sample contains roughly 400,000 distinct CDR3 sequences, about 39% of which appear only once. Study results and caveats: Strong co-clustering by F measure was seen for same-batch samples. Several TRBV segments (TRBV5-6, TRBV5-1 and TRBV20-1 among them) occurred more frequently in patients than in controls. Those with multiple sclerosis, the patient group, showed significantly lower normalized Chao1 diversity than controls.

The receptor's source is a girl aged 2-10 years with multiple sclerosis. The rearrangement joins TRBV10-3 to TRBJ2-5; 7 bases fit TRBD1. The sequenced material came from blood. The CDR3 loop reads CAISGTGGQETQYF. The CDR3 nucleotides are TGTGCCATCAGTGGGACAGGAGGCCAAGAGACCCAGTACTTC.